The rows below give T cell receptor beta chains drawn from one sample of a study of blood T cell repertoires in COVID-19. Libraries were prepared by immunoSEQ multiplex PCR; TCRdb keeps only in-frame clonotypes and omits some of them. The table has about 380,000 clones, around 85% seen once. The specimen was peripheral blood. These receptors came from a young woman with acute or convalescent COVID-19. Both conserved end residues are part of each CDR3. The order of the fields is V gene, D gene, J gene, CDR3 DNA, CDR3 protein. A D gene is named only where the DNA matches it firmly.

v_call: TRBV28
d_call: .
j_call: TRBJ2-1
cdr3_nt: TGTGCCAGCAGTTTAGGGAGGAGCTCCTACAATGAGCAGTTCTTC
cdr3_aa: CASSLGRSSYNEQFF

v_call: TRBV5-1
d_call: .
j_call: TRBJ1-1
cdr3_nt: TGCGCCAGCAGCTTGGCTAAGGGGGTGAACACTGAAGCTTTCTTT
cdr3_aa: CASSLAKGVNTEAFF

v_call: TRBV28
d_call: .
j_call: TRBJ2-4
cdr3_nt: TGTGCCAGCAGTTTTGGCGGGACCGCCAAAAACATTCAGTACTTC
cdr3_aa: CASSFGGTAKNIQYF

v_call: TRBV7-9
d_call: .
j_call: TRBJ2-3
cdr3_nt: TGTGCCAGCAGCCCTAGGACGCAGTATTTT
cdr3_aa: CASSPRTQYF

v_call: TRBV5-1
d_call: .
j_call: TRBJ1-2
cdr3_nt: TGCGCCAGCAGCTTGTCAGGGGACTATGGCTACACCTTC
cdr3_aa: CASSLSGDYGYTF

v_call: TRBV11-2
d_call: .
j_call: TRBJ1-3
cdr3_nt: TGTGCCAGCAGCTTAGAAGCGGGCTTGGGAAACACCATATATTTT
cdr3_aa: CASSLEAGLGNTIYF

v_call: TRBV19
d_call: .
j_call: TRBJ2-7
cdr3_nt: TGTGCCAGTAGTATAAGTTTGGCAGCCTACGAGCAGTACTTC
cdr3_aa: CASSISLAAYEQYF

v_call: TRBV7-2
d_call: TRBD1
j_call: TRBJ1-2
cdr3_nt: TGTGCCAGCAGCTTAGTAGGGGGCGGCTACACCTTC
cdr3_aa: CASSLVGGGYTF

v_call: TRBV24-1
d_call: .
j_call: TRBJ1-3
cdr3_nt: TGTGCCACCAGTGATTCCAGGGACACGAACACCATATATTTT
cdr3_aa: CATSDSRDTNTIYF

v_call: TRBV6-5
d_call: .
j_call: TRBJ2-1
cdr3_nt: TGTGCCAGCGCCTGGGCTCCTGACATCGAGCAGTTCTTC
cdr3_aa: CASAWAPDIEQFF